Each of the 3 T cell receptor beta chains below was sequenced from the same sample in a study of tumor-infiltrating lymphocytes in primary liver carcinoma. Germline DNA was extracted too, while blood RNA derived from unsorted whole blood. The researchers produced TCR beta cDNA from 450 to 600 ng total RNA with a constant-region primer. Libraries for TCR beta were built through three nested multiplex PCR rounds, which together made up a slightly modified ARM-PCR procedure. Forward primers for TRBV1-TRBV30 and a C-beta reverse primer served the first two PCR rounds, at 10 cycles each. MiXCR, applied by TCRdb to the multiplex PCR reads, yields one record per CDR3 protein. Of 330,000 or so distinct CDR3 sequences listed, around 60% are singletons. Sequenced input: peripheral blood. Receptor source: a middle-aged man with primary liver carcinoma and hepatitis B virus infection.

This chain joins TRBV4-3 and TRBJ2-7; 8 bases agree with TRBD2. The V gene end was trimmed by 4 bases and the J gene end by 4 bases; junction bases not matched to a gene: 9. The CDR3 is made up of 15 amino acids. CDR1 is LGHNA, CDR2 YSLEER, per germline. This CDR3 reads CASSRGAGDLYEQYF. CDR3 sequence (DNA): TGCGCCAGCAGCCGAGGAGCGGGAGATCTGTACGAGCAGTACTTC.

A note on this clonotype: A read error may be the cause here, since a much bigger clone is one base away. V and J are TRBV29-1 and TRBJ2-3, with D possibly matching TRBD2 (6 bases). The V end was cut by 6 bases, the J end by 4 bases, with 14 bases between. The germline V gene has CDR1 SQVTM and CDR2 ANQGSEA. CDR3 length: 13 residues. CDR3 nucleotides: TGCAGCGTCCCGACAGCTAGCGCAGATACGCAGTATTTT. Its translation is CSVPTASADTQYF.

The chain recombines TRBV5-1 with TRBJ2-7; D is possibly TRBD1 (5 bases). The germline V gene encodes CDR1 SGHRS and CDR2 YFSETQ. The CDR3 loop spans 14 amino acids. The ends were cut back, 4 bases at V and 3 bases at J, with 14 bases in the middle. The CDR3 DNA reads as TGCGCCAGCAGCCCGAATCCGACAGACTACGAGCAGTACTTC. This translates into CASSPNPTDYEQYF. The whole variable domain, remainder taken from reference TRBV5-1 and TRBJ2-7, is KAGVTQTPRYLIKTRGQQVTLSCSPISGHRSVSWYQQTPGQGLQFLFEYFSETQRNKGNFPGRFSGRQFSNSRSEMNVSTLELGDSALYLCASSPNPTDYEQYFGPGTRLTVT.